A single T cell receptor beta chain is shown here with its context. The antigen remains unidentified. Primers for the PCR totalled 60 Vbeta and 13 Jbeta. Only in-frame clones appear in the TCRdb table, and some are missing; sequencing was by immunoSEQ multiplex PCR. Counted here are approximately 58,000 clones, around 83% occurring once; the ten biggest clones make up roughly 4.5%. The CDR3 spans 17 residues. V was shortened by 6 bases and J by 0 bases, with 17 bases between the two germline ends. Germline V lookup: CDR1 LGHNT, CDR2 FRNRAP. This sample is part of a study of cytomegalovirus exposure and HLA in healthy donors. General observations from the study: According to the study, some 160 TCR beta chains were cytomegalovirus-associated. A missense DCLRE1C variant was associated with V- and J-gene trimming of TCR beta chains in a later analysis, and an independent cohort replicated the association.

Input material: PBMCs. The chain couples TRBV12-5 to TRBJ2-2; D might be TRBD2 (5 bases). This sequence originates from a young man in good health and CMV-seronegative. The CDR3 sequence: CASGFPRPAANTGELFF. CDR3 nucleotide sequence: TGTGCTAGTGGCTTCCCCCGTCCAGCGGCGAACACCGGGGAGCTGTTTTTT.